These T cell receptor beta chains were read from a single sample in a study of Graves' ophthalmopathy and Graves' hyperthyroidism. Via MiXCR, TCRdb re-called the multiplex PCR reads, giving one row per CDR3 protein. There are 1 million to 1.3 million distinct CDR3 sequences in the sample; 35% to 40% occur only once, and 11% lies in the top ten. The specimen was peripheral blood or thyroid tissue (not recorded which). Receptors originate from an adult man with Graves' hyperthyroidism. CDR3s include the opening cysteine and the closing phenylalanine or tryptophan. Fields, in order: D gene, V gene, J gene, clone size, CDR3 protein, CDR3 DNA. D genes are given only for firm matches. Clone sizes are given selectively: once, few, many, or a class where the clone is expanded.

D: .; V: TRBV7-6; J: TRBJ2-7; size: many; CDR3: CASSLASQNEQYF; DNA: TGTGCCAGCAGCTTAGCCTCCCAAAACGAGCAGTACTTC
D: .; V: TRBV7-8; J: TRBJ2-7; size: .; CDR3: CASSLGAQDEIYEQYF; DNA: TGTGCCAGCAGCCTTGGCGCCCAGGATGAAATTTACGAGCAGTACTTC
D: .; V: TRBV4-1; J: TRBJ2-5; size: .; CDR3: CASSQGDTFQETQYF; DNA: TGCGCCAGCAGCCAAGGAGACACTTTCCAAGAGACCCAGTACTTC
D: .; V: TRBV6-5; J: TRBJ1-4; size: few; CDR3: CASSYGGWGEKLFF; DNA: TGTGCCAGCAGTTACGGGGGCTGGGGTGAAAAACTGTTTTTT
D: .; V: TRBV6-2/TRBV6-3; J: TRBJ2-7; size: .; CDR3: CASSYSSMLGFYEQYF; DNA: TGTGCCAGCAGTTACTCGAGTATGTTGGGGTTCTACGAGCAGTACTTC
D: .; V: TRBV10-2; J: TRBJ1-5; size: .; CDR3: CASRFREHLYSNQPQHF; DNA: TGTGCCAGCAGATTCAGGGAACACCTTTATAGCAATCAGCCCCAGCATTTT
D: TRBD1; V: TRBV13; J: TRBJ2-7; size: many; CDR3: CASSLSDRAHEQYF; DNA: TGTGCCAGCAGCTTAAGCGACAGGGCCCACGAGCAGTACTTC
D: TRBD1; V: TRBV7-6; J: TRBJ2-7; size: few; CDR3: CASRLDLPGQSYEQYF; DNA: TGTGCCAGCAGACTAGACCTCCCGGGACAGAGCTACGAGCAGTACTTC
D: TRBD2; V: TRBV20-1; J: TRBJ2-7; size: many; CDR3: CSASPLAGGTYEQYF; DNA: TGCAGTGCTTCCCCTCTAGCGGGGGGTACCTACGAGCAGTACTTC
D: .; V: TRBV25-1; J: TRBJ2-5; size: .; CDR3: CASSEYQGQTWETQYF; DNA: TGTGCCAGCAGTGAATACCAAGGACAGACTTGGGAGACCCAGTACTTC
D: TRBD1; V: TRBV7-8; J: TRBJ1-2; size: .; CDR3: CASSQGQQANYGYTF; DNA: TGTGCCAGCAGCCAGGGACAGCAAGCTAACTATGGCTACACCTTC
D: TRBD2; V: TRBV20-1; J: TRBJ2-7; size: many; CDR3: CSARETSGLSYEQYF; DNA: TGCAGTGCTAGAGAGACTAGCGGGCTCTCCTACGAGCAGTACTTC
D: .; V: TRBV10-2; J: TRBJ2-5; size: .; CDR3: CASSPRGIETQYF; DNA: TGCGCCAGCAGTCCTCGCGGGATAGAGACCCAGTACTTC
D: .; V: TRBV30; J: TRBJ2-5; size: .; CDR3: CAWSPDLSETQYF; DNA: TGTGCCTGGAGTCCGGACCTTTCAGAGACCCAGTACTTC
D: .; V: TRBV15; J: TRBJ2-7; size: .; CDR3: CATSRGPRYEQYF; DNA: TGTGCCACCAGCAGAGGTCCCCGCTACGAGCAGTACTTC
D: TRBD2; V: TRBV7-9; J: TRBJ2-5; size: many; CDR3: CASSISGRAYQETQYF; DNA: TGTGCCAGCAGCATTAGCGGGAGGGCGTACCAAGAGACCCAGTACTTC
D: TRBD2; V: TRBV7-2; J: TRBJ2-7; size: many; CDR3: CASSFFTSGSDEQYF; DNA: TGTGCCAGCAGCTTTTTTACTAGCGGGAGCGACGAGCAGTACTTC
D: TRBD1; V: TRBV11-1; J: TRBJ2-5; size: once; CDR3: CAERTGVAETQYF; DNA: TGTGCCGAGCGGACAGGGGTGGCGGAGACCCAGTACTTC
D: TRBD1; V: TRBV7-2; J: TRBJ1-2; size: many; CDR3: CASSLPGGNYGYTF; DNA: TGTGCCAGCAGCTTACCAGGGGGCAACTATGGCTACACCTTC
D: .; V: TRBV4-3; J: TRBJ2-7; size: .; CDR3: CASSQDLRVGEQYF; DNA: TGCGCCAGCAGCCAAGATTTAAGGGTGGGGGAGCAGTACTTC
D: .; V: TRBV29-1; J: TRBJ1-2; size: .; CDR3: CSVEDRDGPGYGYTF; DNA: TGCAGCGTTGAAGATCGGGACGGGCCGGGCTATGGCTACACCTTC
D: .; V: TRBV4-3; J: TRBJ1-6; size: .; CDR3: CASSQDLWREAYHSPLHF; DNA: TGCGCCAGCAGCCAAGATCTGTGGAGGGAAGCTTACCATTCACCCCTCCACTTT
D: TRBD2; V: TRBV5-1; J: TRBJ2-2; size: many; CDR3: CASSLRDSGELFF; DNA: TGCGCCAGCAGCTTGCGTGACAGCGGGGAACTGTTTTTT
D: TRBD1; V: TRBV7-9; J: TRBJ2-5; size: .; CDR3: CASSFDRAEQPQYF; DNA: TGTGCCAGCAGCTTCGACAGGGCGGAACAGCCCCAGTACTTC
D: .; V: TRBV11-2; J: TRBJ2-7; size: .; CDR3: CASSSWTYEQYF; DNA: TGTGCCAGCAGCTCGTGGACTTACGAGCAGTACTTC
D: TRBD1; V: TRBV29-1; J: TRBJ1-2; size: many; CDR3: CSVLNQQGAVRGYTF; DNA: TGCAGCGTCCTCAATCAACAGGGGGCTGTGAGGGGCTACACCTTC
D: .; V: TRBV19; J: TRBJ1-1; size: many; CDR3: CASSIIRRGRELRDTEAFF; DNA: TGTGCCAGTAGTATTATTCGTAGGGGCAGGGAGTTGAGGGACACTGAAGCTTTCTTT